This TCR beta chain emerged from a study of shared clonotypes between healthy human individuals. Overall study results and limits: The genetic and exposure-history diversity represented was limited by few donors.

For this clone: Its antigen is still unknown.

Only in-frame clones appear in the TCRdb table, and some are missing; sequencing was by immunoSEQ multiplex PCR. The sample lists more than 2,000,000 clones, roughly 93% occurring once. CDR3 length equals 21 residues. Germline V gene sequence: CDR1 MGHRA, CDR2 YSYEKL. Trimming took 4 bases from V and 5 from J; bases not matched to a gene: 29. The receptor's source is a man younger than 35 in good health. Some clones in this sample may be carry-over from other donors' samples. This chain joins TRBV4-1 and TRBJ2-7; TRBD2 aligns across 7 bases. What was sequenced was naive CD4+ T cells from PBMCs. The sample's subset: CD45RA+ positively selected. The CDR3 loop is CASSPSQVRASGTITNNEQYF. As DNA, the CDR3 is TGCGCCAGCAGCCCTAGTCAGGTTCGGGCTAGCGGTACCATTACCAATAACGAGCAGTACTTC.